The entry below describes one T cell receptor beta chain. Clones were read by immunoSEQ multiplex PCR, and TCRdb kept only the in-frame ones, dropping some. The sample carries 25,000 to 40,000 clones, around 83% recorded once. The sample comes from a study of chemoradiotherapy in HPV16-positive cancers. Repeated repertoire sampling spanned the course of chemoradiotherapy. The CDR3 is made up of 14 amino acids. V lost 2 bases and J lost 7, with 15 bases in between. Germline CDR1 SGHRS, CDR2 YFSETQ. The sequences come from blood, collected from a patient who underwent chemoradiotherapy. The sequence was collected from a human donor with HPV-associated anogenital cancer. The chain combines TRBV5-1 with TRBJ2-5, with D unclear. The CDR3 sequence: CASSFDMNSGTQYF. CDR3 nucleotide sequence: TGCGCCAGCAGCTTCGACATGAATTCGGGGACCCAGTACTTC. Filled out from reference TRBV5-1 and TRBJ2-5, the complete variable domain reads KAGVTQTPRYLIKTRGQQVTLSCSPISGHRSVSWYQQTPGQGLQFLFEYFSETQRNKGNFPGRFSGRQFSNSRSEMNVSTLELGDSALYLCASSFDMNSGTQYFGPGTRLLVL.